This TCR beta chain comes out of a study of T-cell memory formation after mild COVID-19. The ends were cut back, 4 bases at V and 7 bases at J, with 14 bases in the middle. This CDR3 is built from 13 residues. CDR1 and CDR2 from the germline V gene are KGHSH and LQKENI. TCRdb recomputed calls from the 5' RACE reads with MiXCR, one row per CDR3 protein. The repertoire consists of roughly 580,000 distinct CDR3 sequences, with approximately 18% occurring once and the leading ten covering about 11%. This clonotype has just a few counts. The source is an adult woman who had mild COVID-19 (a few samples of this study predate the infection). Cell type and time point are not known. The V call is TRBV18, the J call TRBJ2-7; D possibly matches TRBD1 or TRBD2 (5 bases each). The sequenced sample was PBMCs or a T cell subset sorted from them (not recorded which). The CDR3 sequence is CASSLGPMGEQYF. CDR3 DNA: TGTGCCAGCTCACTGGGACCGATGGGAGAGCAGTACTTC. The whole variable domain, filled in from reference TRBV18 and TRBJ2-7, reads NAGVMQNPRHLVRRRGQEARLRCSPMKGHSHVYWYRQLPEEGLKFMVYLQKENIIDESGMPKERFSAEFPKEGPSILRIQQVVRGDSAAYFCASSLGPMGEQYFGPGTRLTVT.